The clone carrying this T cell receptor (beta chain) was seen a single time. The antigen is unknown. Amplified regions were TCR beta CDR3 sequences from RNA transcripts. TCR CDR3 regions were first amplified by RT-PCR with HTBI primers. TCRdb re-called the multiplex PCR reads through MiXCR, storing one row per CDR3 protein. The sample has under 800,000 distinct CDR3 sequences; around 15% are singletons. Hyperthyroidism patients were newly diagnosed, had disease duration under 2 months, and were aged 18 to 65 years. Uncontrolled infection, other autoimmune disease, pregnancy or lactation excluded patients. The V gene end was trimmed by 7 bases and the J gene end by 8 bases; junction bases not matched to a gene: 8. In germline, CDR1 is MNHEY, CDR2 SMNVEV (reference sequence). The CDR3 totals 14 residues. This sample was taken from a study of T cells in Graves' hyperthyroidism and ophthalmopathy. The study's findings and limits: Ophthalmopathy onset followed model prediction by a median roughly six months.

This receptor was identified in a woman aged 18-29 years with Graves' hyperthyroidism. The rearrangement uses TRBV27 and TRBJ2-1; 10 nucleotides align to TRBD2. Source material: blood. The CDR3: CASKRLAGVHEQFF. The CDR3 coding sequence is TGTGCCAGCAAGAGGCTAGCGGGAGTTCATGAGCAGTTCTTC.